This T cell receptor (beta chain) was profiled in a study of tissue T cells after allogeneic stem cell transplantation. Losses at the gene ends were 5 bases for V and 2 bases for J; bases not matched to a gene: 0. The CDR3 has 14 amino acids. CDR1 is SNHLY and CDR2 is FYNGKV in the germline V gene (reference sequence). Assay: immunoSEQ multiplex PCR; the TCRdb copy retains only in-frame clones and omits some. The table lists 2,900 or so clones, around 43% of them singletons. Only one count was recorded for this clone. Its specificity is unknown. Any gene name here is a mouse gene name. From the germline J gene comes the end of the CDR3, since the read stops 1 residue before it. The time point: mouse harvest day 14 after allogeneic transplant. Tail vein injection delivered 10^7 T-cell-depleted bone marrow cells and 10^6 splenic CD5+ T cells. Findings and limits, study-wide: This small cohort was clinically heterogeneous, and sampling depth was a limitation. The study did not identify alloreactive or antigen-specific tissue TCRs, and some clones might be persisting host cells. Blood and spleen captured only part of the tissue TCR repertoire.

This TCR came from a female BALB/c mouse given C57BL/6 T cells with graft-versus-host disease after an allogeneic hematopoietic cell transplant. The sample consisted of gut tissue. The rearrangement uses TRBV3 and TRBJ2-2; 9 bases fit TRBD1. Here the CDR3 reads CASSGTGNTGQLYF. The CDR3 DNA, read in part, is TGTGCCAGCAGCGGGACAGGGAACACCGGGCAGCTCTAC.